The rows below give T cell receptor beta chains drawn from one sample of a study of shared clonotypes between healthy human individuals. Libraries were prepared by immunoSEQ multiplex PCR; TCRdb keeps only in-frame clonotypes and omits some of them. Altogether around 600,000 clones are present, less than 98% being singletons, with the ten largest covering about 0.06%. Sequencing was done on a sample of naive CD4+ T cells sorted from blood. All receptors derive from a woman under 40 in good health. The CDR3 runs from the conserved cysteine through the conserved F or W. A D gene is named only where the DNA matches it firmly. The listing skips clone size in some rows; elsewhere it reads once, few, many or a size class.

V	J	size	D	DNA	CDR3
TRBV7-8	TRBJ1-2	.	TRBD1	TGTGCCAGCAGCGACAGGGTACTCAGGGGTGGCTACACCTTC	CASSDRVLRGGYTF
TRBV11-2	TRBJ2-1	.	.	TGTGCCAGCAGCTTAGCAGGGCTCTCCTACAATGAGCAGTTCTTC	CASSLAGLSYNEQFF
TRBV6-6	TRBJ2-1	.	TRBD1	TGTGCCAGCAGTCGACAGGGGCCCCGCGGAGATGAGCAGTTCTTC	CASSRQGPRGDEQFF
TRBV28	TRBJ1-1	.	TRBD1	TGTGCCAGCAGTTTGCCCTTGTACAGGGGTTTTTACACTGAAGCTTTCTTT	CASSLPLYRGFYTEAFF
TRBV27	TRBJ2-1	.	.	TGTGCCAGCAGTTTATCAGGGATAGGAAATGAGCAGTTCTTC	CASSLSGIGNEQFF
TRBV28	TRBJ1-5	.	.	TGTGCCAGCAGTCTCAGGGTCCAGCCCCAGCATTTT	CASSLRVQPQHF
TRBV7-9	TRBJ2-1	.	TRBD1	TGTGCCAGCAGCTGGACAGGGGGTCTCAATGAGCAGTTCTTC	CASSWTGGLNEQFF
TRBV10-1	TRBJ2-2	.	TRBD1	TGCGCCAGCAGGGGGGACAGACACACCGGGGAGCTGTTTTTT	CASRGDRHTGELFF
TRBV28	TRBJ2-2	.	TRBD2	TGTGCCAGCAGGTCGACTAGCGGGAGGGACACCGGGGAGCTGTTTTTT	CASRSTSGRDTGELFF
TRBV7-8	TRBJ2-7	.	TRBD2	TGTGCCAGCAGCCCGGGAGGTGGTAGCGTGGCCTACGAGCAGTACTTC	CASSPGGGSVAYEQYF
TRBV6-1	TRBJ2-2	.	TRBD2	TGTGCCAGCAGTGAGTCGGTACTAGCGGGAGGTGGAGCCGGGGAGCTGTTTTTT	CASSESVLAGGGAGELFF
TRBV2	TRBJ2-4	.	.	TGTGCCAGCAGTTTTATCGTAGCCAAAAACATTCAGTACTTC	CASSFIVAKNIQYF
TRBV15	TRBJ2-7	.	.	TGTGCCACCAGCGCACCATGGAACTCCTACGAGCAGTACTTC	CATSAPWNSYEQYF
TRBV18	TRBJ1-3	.	.	TGTGCCAGCTCACCCGACATTCTCAGGGAGGGCTCTGGAAACACCATATATTTT	CASSPDILREGSGNTIYF
TRBV28	TRBJ1-6	.	.	TGTGCCAGCAGCAGCGACAGCTCCTATAATTCACCCCTCCACTTT	CASSSDSSYNSPLHF
TRBV18	TRBJ2-6	.	.	TGTGCCAGCTCACCAAGAGATCTCGGCGGGGCCAACGTCCTGACTTTC	CASSPRDLGGANVLTF
TRBV29-1	TRBJ2-7	.	TRBD2	TGCAGCGTTGAAGACTTAGCGGGAGTATCGTACGAGCAGTACTTC	CSVEDLAGVSYEQYF
TRBV6-5	TRBJ1-5	once	TRBD1	TGTGCCAGCAGTTACTCTGGACAGGTCAATCAGCCCCAGCATTTT	CASSYSGQVNQPQHF
TRBV2	TRBJ1-5	.	.	TGTGCCAGCAGTGAATCCCACCTTAGCAATCAGCCCCAGCATTTT	CASSESHLSNQPQHF
TRBV19	TRBJ1-6	.	TRBD1	TGTGCCAGTAGTATAGATTTGGGGTTGAGGGGGCGGAATTCACCCCTCCACTTT	CASSIDLGLRGRNSPLHF
TRBV7-2	TRBJ1-1	.	TRBD1	TGTGCCAGCAGCTTACACTCTAGGGGGCTAGGTGAGACTGAAGCTTTCTTT	CASSLHSRGLGETEAFF
TRBV11-1	TRBJ2-1	.	.	TGTGCCAGCAGCCGTGGCAGGGCGGGTAATCGTTACAATGAGCAGTTCTTC	CASSRGRAGNRYNEQFF
TRBV9	TRBJ2-5	.	.	TGTGCCAGCAGCCCTCGTCGTGAGGACGGAGAGACCCAGTACTTC	CASSPRREDGETQYF
TRBV6-1	TRBJ2-7	.	TRBD1	TGTGCCGCGGCCGGGACAGGGGCCTACGAGCAGTACTTC	CAAAGTGAYEQYF
TRBV19	TRBJ2-7	.	TRBD2	TGTGCCAGTAGTTCCCCTAGCGGCAGGAGCTACGAGCAGTACTTC	CASSSPSGRSYEQYF
TRBV9	TRBJ2-7	.	.	TGTGCCAGCAGCGTAGGCGAGGGCACCTACGAGCAGTACTTC	CASSVGEGTYEQYF
TRBV10-2	TRBJ1-4	.	TRBD1	TGCGCCAGCCAGCCGGGACAGGGTAGTGAAAAACTGTTTTTT	CASQPGQGSEKLFF
TRBV15	TRBJ2-1	.	TRBD2	TGTGCCACCAGCGGTAGCGGGACTTTCGGCAATGAGCAGTTCTTC	CATSGSGTFGNEQFF
TRBV5-1	TRBJ2-5	.	.	TGCGCCAGCAGCTTAAACACCGACCCGGAGACCCAGTACTTC	CASSLNTDPETQYF
TRBV9	TRBJ2-7	.	TRBD2	TGTGCCAGCAGCCCCCCGGGACTAGCGGGAGTTATCGAGCAGTACTTC	CASSPPGLAGVIEQYF
TRBV28	TRBJ2-1	.	TRBD2	TGTGCCAGCAGTTCTGATAGCGGGGGCTACAATGAGCAGTTCTTC	CASSSDSGGYNEQFF
TRBV5-4	TRBJ1-3	.	TRBD1	TGTGCCAGTCCGCCGGGACAGGGCTTTTTCTCTGGAAACACCATATATTTT	CASPPGQGFFSGNTIYF
TRBV29-1	TRBJ2-3	.	TRBD2	TGCAGCGCCTCAGGGGCTAGCGGGAATCTAGATACGCAGTATTTT	CSASGASGNLDTQYF
TRBV6-6	TRBJ2-7	.	.	TGTGCCAGCAGTTACTCGCACGTGTACGAGCAGTACTTC	CASSYSHVYEQYF
TRBV6-1	TRBJ2-7	.	TRBD2	TGTGCCAGCAGTGAAGGTCCTAGCGGCTCCTACGAGCAGTACTTC	CASSEGPSGSYEQYF